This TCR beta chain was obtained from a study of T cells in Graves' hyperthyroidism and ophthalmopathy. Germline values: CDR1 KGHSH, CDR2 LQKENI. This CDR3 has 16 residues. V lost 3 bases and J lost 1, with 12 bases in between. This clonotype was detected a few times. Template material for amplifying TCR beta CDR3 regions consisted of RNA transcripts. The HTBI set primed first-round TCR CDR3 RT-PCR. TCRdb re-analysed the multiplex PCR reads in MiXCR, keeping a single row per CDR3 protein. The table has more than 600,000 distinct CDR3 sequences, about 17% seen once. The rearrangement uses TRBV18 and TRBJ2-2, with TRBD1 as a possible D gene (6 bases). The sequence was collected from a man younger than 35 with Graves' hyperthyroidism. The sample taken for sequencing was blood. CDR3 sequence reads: CASSPRGSLNTGELFF. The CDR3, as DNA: TGTGCCAGCTCACCCAGGGGCTCACTGAACACCGGGGAGCTGTTTTTT.